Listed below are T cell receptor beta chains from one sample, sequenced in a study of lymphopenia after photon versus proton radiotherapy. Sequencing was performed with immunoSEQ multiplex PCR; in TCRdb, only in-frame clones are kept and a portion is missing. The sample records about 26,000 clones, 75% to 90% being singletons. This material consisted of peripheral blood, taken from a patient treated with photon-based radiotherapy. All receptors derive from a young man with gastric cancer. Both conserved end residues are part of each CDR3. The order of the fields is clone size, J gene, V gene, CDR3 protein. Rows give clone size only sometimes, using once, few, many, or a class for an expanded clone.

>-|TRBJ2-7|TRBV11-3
CASSPSPWGSAGYEQYF
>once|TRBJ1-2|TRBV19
CASTDKQGSGYGYTF
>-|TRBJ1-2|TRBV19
CASSMAGYYGYTF
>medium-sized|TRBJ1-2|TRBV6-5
CASSLPGDDYGYTF
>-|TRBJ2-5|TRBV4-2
CASSQGTSAQETQYF
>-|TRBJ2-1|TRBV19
CASTPGAGGGYGFF
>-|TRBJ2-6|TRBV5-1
CASSLGSGANVLTF
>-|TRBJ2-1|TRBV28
CASSFYNEQFF
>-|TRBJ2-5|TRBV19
CATRKGGGETQYF
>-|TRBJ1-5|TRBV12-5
CASVLTPYLSREYSNQPQHF
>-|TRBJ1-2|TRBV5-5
CASSSLPGTNYGYTF
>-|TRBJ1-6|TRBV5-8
CASSLKGGLESPLHF
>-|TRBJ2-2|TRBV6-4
CASSDRDSGELFF
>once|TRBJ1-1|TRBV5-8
CASSLEGGSTEAFF
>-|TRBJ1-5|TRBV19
CASSIVDFGAQPQHF
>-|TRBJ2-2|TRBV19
CASSTTLDRGSIGELFF
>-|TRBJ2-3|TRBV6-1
CASSARLSRSTDTQYF
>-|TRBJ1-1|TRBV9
CASSVEGNTEAFF
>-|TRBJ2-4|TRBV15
CATSRNRQGLAKNIQYF
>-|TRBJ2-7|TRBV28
CASSLGGDYEQYF
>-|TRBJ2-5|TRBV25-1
CASSENALRGEQYF
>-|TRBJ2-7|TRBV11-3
CASRIGGSAAYEQYF
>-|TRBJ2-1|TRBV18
CASSPAGTGWNEQFF
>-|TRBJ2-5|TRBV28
CASSVGGSQETQYF
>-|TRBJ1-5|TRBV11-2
CASSRDREGQPQHF
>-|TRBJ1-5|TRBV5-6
CASSRTGVNQPQHF
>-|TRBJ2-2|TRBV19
CASRSGGRGDTGELFF
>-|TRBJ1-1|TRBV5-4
CASTPGEGGTEAFF
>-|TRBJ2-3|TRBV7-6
CASSLAPSGSRNTDTQYF
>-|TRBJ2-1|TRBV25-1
CASSQYEQFF
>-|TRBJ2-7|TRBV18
CASSSDRDRVYEQYF
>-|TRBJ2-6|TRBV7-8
CASSHNPYSGANVLTF
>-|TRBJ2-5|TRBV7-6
CASSPMTGQKETQYF
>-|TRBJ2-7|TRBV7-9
CASSLGFYEQYF
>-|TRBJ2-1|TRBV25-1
CASSPLAGDEQFF
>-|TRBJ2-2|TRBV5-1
CASSLGPGGNAGELFF
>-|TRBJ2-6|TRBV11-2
CASSLENLNVLTF
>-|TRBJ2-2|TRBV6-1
CASRDHFTGELFF
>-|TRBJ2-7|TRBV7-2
CASSFDRDFSYEQYF
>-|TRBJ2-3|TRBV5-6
CASSLEGTDTQYF
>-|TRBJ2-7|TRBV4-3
CASSHGTGGGYEQYF
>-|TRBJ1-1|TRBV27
CASRSQSRGTEAFF
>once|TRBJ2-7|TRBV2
CASSADRVYEQYF
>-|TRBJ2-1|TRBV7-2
CASSSPGLPRGEQFF
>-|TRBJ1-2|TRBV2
CASSELARNYGYTF
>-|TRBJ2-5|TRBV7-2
CASSSRTGGVRETQYF
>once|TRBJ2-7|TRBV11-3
CASSSSPGTSSYEQYF
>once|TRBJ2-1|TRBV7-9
CASSHFPGGDGNEQFF
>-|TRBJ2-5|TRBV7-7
CASSRSGVPQETQYF